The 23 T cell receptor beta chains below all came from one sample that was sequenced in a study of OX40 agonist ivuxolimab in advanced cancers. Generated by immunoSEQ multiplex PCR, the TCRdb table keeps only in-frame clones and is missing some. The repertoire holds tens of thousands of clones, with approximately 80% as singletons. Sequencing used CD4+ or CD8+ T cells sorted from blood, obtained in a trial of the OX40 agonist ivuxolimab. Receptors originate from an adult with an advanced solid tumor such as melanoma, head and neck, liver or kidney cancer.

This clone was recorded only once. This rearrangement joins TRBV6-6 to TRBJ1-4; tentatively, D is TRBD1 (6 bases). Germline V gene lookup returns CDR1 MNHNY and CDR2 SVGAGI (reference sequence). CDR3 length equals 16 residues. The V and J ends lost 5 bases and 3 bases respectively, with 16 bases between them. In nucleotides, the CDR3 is TGTGCCAGCAGTCGGGGGGGGCGCACGGCTAATGAAAAACTGTTTTTT. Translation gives CASSRGGRTANEKLFF.

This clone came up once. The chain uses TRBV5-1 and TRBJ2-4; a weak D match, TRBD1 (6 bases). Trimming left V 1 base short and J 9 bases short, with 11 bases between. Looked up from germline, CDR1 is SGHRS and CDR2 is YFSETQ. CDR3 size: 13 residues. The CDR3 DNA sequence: TGCGCCAGCAGCTTGAACACCAGGGGCATTCAGTACTTC. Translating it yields CASSLNTRGIQYF.

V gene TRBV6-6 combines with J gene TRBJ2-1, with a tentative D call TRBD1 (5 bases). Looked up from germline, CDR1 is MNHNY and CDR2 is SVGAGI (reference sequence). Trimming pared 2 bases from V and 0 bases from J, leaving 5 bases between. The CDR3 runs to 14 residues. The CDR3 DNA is TGTGCCAGCAGTTACACAGGCTCCTACAATGAGCAGTTCTTC. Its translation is CASSYTGSYNEQFF.

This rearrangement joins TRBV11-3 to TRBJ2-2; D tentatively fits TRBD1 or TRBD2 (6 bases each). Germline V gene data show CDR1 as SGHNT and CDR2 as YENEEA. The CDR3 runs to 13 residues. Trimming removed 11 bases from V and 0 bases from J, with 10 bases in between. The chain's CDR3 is CAEGDSNTGELFF. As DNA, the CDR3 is TGTGCCGAGGGGGACTCGAACACCGGGGAGCTGTTTTTT.

The CDR3 DNA reads as TGTGCCAGCTCACCAGGGACAGGGGGCTACGAGCAGTACGTC. Translating gives CASSPGTGGYEQYV. This sequence joins TRBV18 and TRBJ2-7; 11 bases are a match to TRBD1. V was pared by 2 bases and J by 3 bases, with 0 bases of the junction left unmatched. The V gene's germline CDR1 is KGHSH and CDR2 LQKENI. CDR3 length: 14 amino acids.

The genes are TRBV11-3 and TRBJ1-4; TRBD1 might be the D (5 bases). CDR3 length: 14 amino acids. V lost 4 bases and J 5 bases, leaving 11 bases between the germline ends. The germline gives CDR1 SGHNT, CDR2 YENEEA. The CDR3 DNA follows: TGTGCCAGCAGCTCCGGGACGCGGAATGAAAAACTGTTTTTT. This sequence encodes CASSSGTRNEKLFF.

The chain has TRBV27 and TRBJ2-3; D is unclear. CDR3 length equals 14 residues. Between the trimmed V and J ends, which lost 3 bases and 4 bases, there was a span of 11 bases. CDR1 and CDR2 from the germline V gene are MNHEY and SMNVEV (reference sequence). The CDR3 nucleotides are TGTGCCAGCAGTTTGGGCCCTAGGGCAGATACGCAGTATTTT. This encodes CASSLGPRADTQYF.

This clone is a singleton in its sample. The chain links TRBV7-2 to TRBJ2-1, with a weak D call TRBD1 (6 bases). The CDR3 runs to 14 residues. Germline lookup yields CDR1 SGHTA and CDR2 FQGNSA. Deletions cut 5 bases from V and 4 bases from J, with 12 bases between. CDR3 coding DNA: TGTGCCAGCAGCGGGCCAGGACAGTACAATGAGCAGTTCTTC. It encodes CASSGPGQYNEQFF.

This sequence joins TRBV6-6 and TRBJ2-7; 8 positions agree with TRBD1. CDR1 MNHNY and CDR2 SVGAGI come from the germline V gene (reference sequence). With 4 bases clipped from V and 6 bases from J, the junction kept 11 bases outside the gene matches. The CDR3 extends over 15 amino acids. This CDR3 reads CASSFTQGAPFEQYF. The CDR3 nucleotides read TGTGCCAGCAGTTTCACCCAGGGGGCGCCGTTCGAGCAGTACTTC.

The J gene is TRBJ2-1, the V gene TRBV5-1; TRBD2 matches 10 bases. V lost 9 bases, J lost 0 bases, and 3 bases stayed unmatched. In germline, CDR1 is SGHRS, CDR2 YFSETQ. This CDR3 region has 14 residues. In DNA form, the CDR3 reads TGCGCCACCCGGACTAGCGGCTCCTACAATGAGCAGTTCTTC. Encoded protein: CATRTSGSYNEQFF.

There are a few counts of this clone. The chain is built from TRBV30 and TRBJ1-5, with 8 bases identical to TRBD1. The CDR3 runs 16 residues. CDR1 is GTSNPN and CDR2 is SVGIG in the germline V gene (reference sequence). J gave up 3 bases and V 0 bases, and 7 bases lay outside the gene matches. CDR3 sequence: CAWSVGRTGFNQPQHF. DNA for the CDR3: TGTGCCTGGAGTGTAGGGCGGACAGGGTTCAATCAGCCCCAGCATTTT.

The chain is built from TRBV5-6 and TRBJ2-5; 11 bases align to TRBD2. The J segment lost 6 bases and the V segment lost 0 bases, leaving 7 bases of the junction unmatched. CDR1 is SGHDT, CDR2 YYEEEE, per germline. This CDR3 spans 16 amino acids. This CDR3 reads CASSLDGLAGGKTQYF. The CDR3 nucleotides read TGTGCCAGCAGCTTGGATGGGCTAGCGGGAGGAAAGACCCAGTACTTC.

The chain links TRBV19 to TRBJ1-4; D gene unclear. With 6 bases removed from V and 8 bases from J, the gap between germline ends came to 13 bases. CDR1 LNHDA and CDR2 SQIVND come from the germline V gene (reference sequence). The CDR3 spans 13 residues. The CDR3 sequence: CASSINYGEKLFF. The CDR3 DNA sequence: TGTGCCAGTAGCATTAACTACGGGGAAAAACTGTTTTTT.

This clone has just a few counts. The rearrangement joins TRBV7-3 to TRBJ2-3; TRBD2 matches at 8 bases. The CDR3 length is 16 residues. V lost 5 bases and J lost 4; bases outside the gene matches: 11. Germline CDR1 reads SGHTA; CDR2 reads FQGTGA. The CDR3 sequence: CASSPKAGDVADTQYF. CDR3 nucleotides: TGTGCCAGCAGCCCGAAAGCGGGAGATGTGGCAGATACGCAGTATTTT. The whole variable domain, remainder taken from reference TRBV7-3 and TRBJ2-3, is GAGVSQTPSNKVTEKGKYVELRCDPISGHTALYWYRQSLGQGPEFLIYFQGTGAADDSGLPNDRFFAVRPEGSVSTLKIQRTERGDSAVYLCASSPKAGDVADTQYFGPGTRLTVL.

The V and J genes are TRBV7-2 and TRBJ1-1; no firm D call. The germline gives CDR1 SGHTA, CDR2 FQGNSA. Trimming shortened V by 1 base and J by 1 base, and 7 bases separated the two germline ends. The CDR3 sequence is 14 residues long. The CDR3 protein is CASSLDGGNTEAFF. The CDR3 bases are TGTGCCAGCAGCTTAGATGGAGGGAACACTGAAGCTTTCTTT.

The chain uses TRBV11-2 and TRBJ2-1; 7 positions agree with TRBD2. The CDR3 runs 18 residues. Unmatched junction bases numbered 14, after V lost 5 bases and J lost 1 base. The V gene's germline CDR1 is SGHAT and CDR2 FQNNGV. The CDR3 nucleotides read TGTGCCAGCAGCCCTCAGCATGGGAGGGAGGGGTCCTACAATGAGCAGTTCTTC. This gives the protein CASSPQHGREGSYNEQFF. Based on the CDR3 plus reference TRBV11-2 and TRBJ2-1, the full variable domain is EAGVAQSPRYKIIEKRQSVAFWCNPISGHATLYWYQQILGQGPKLLIQFQNNGVVDDSQLPKDRFSAERLKGVDSTLKIQPAKLEDSAVYLCASSPQHGREGSYNEQFFGPGTRLTVL.

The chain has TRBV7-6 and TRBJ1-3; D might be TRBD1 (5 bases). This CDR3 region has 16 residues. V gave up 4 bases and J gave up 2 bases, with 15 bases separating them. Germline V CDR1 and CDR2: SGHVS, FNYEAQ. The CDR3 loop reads CASSSEPGGAGNTIYF. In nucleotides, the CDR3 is TGTGCCAGCAGCTCGGAGCCGGGGGGGGCTGGAAACACCATATATTTT.

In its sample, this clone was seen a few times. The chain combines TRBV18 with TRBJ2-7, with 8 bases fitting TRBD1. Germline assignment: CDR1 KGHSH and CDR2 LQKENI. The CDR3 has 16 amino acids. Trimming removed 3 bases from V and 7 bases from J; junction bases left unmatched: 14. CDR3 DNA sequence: TGTGCCAGCTCACCCCGATCGAACAGGGGGTATGGGGAGCAGTACGTC. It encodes CASSPRSNRGYGEQYV.

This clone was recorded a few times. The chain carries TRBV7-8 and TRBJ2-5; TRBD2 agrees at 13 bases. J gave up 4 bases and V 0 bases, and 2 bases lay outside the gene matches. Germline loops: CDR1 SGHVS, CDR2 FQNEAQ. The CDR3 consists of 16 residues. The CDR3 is CASSLALAGGPETQYF. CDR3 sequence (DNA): TGTGCCAGCAGCTTAGCACTAGCGGGAGGGCCAGAGACCCAGTACTTC.

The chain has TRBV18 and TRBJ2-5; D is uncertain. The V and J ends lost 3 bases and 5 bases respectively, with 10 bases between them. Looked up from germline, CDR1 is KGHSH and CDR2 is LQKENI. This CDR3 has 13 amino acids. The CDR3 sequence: CASSPTTRETQYF. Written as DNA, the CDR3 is TGTGCCAGCTCACCGACAACGCGGGAGACCCAGTACTTC.

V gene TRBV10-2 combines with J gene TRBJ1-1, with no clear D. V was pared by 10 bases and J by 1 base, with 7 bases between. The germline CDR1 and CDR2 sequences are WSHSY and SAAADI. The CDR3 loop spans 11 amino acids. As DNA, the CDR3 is TGCGCCACCCTCAAGAACACTGAAGCTTTCTTT. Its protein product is CATLKNTEAFF.

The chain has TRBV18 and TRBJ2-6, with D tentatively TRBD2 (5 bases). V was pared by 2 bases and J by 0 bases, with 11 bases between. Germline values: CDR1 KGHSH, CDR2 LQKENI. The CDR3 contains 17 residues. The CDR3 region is CASSPAGVNSGANVLTF. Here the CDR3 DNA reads TGTGCCAGCTCACCAGCCGGGGTTAACTCTGGGGCCAACGTCCTGACTTTC.

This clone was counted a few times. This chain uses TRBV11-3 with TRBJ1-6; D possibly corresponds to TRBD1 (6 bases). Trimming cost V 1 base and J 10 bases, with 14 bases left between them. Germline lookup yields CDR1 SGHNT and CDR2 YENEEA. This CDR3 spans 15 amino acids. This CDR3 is CASSLATGRGSPLHF. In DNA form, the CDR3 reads TGTGCCAGCAGCTTAGCAACAGGGAGAGGATCACCCCTCCACTTT. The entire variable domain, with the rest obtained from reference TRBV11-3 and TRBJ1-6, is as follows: EAGVVQSPRYKIIEKKQPVAFWCNPISGHNTLYWYLQNLGQGPELLIRYENEEAVDDSQLPKDRFSAERLKGVDSTLKIQPAELGDSAVYLCASSLATGRGSPLHFGNGTRLTVT.